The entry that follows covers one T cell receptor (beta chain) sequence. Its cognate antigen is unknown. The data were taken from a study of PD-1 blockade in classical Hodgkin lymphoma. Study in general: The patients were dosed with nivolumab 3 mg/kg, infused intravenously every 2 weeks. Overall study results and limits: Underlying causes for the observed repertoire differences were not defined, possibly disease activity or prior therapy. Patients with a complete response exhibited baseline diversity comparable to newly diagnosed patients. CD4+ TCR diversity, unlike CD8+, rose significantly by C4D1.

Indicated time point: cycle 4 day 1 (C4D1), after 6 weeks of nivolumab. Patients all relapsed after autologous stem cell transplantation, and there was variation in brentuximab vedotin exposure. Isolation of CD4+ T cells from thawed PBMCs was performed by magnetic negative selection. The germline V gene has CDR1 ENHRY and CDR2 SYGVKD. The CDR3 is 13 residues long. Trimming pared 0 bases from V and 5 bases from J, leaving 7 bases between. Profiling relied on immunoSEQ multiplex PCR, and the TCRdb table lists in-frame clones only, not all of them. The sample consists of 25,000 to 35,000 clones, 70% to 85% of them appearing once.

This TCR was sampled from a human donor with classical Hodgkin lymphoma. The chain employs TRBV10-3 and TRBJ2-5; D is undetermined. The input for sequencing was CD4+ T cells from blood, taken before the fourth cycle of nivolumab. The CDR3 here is CAISESPVETQYF. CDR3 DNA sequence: TGTGCCATCAGTGAGTCGCCGGTTGAGACCCAGTACTTC.